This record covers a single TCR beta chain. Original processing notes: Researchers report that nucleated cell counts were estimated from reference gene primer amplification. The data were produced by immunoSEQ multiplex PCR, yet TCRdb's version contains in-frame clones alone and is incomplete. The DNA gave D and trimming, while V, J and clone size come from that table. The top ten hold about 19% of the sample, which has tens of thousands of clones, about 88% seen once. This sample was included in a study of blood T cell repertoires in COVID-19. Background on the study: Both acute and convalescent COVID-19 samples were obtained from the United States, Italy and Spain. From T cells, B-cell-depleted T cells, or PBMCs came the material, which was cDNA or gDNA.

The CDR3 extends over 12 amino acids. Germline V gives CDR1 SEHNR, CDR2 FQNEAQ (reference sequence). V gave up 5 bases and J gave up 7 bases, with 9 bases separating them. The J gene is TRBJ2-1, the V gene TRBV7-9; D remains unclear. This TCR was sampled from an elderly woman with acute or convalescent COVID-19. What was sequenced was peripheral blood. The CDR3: CASSTDTNEQFF. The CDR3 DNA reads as TGTGCCAGCAGCACTGACACGAATGAGCAGTTCTTC.